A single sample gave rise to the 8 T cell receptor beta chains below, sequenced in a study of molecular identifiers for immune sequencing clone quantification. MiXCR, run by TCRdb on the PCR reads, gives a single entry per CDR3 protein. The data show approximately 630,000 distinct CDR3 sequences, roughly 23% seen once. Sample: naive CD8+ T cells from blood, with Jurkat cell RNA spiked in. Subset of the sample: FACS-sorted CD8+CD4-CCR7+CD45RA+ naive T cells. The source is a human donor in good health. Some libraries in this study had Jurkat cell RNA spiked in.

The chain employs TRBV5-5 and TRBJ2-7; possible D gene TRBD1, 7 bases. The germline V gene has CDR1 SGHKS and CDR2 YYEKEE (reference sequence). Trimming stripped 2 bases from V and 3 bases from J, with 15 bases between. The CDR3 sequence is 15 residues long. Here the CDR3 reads CASSLTQGGIYEQYF. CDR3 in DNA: TGTGCCAGCAGCTTAACCCAGGGGGGCATCTACGAGCAGTACTTC.

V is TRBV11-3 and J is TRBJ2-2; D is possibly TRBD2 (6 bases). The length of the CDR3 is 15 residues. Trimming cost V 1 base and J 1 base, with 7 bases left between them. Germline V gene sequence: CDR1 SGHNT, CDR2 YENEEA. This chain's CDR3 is CASSLASVNTGELFF. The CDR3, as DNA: TGTGCCAGCAGCTTAGCTAGCGTGAACACCGGGGAGCTGTTTTTT. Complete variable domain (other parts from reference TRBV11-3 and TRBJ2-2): EAGVVQSPRYKIIEKKQPVAFWCNPISGHNTLYWYLQNLGQGPELLIRYENEEAVDDSQLPKDRFSAERLKGVDSTLKIQPAELGDSAVYLCASSLASVNTGELFFGEGSRLTVL.

The CDR3 loop is CAISEASLTYNEQFF. The CDR3 coding sequence is TGTGCCATCAGTGAGGCAAGCTTAACTTACAATGAGCAGTTCTTC. The gene calls are TRBV10-3 and TRBJ2-1; D not certain. This CDR3 has 15 residues. Trimming stripped 2 bases from V and 4 bases from J, with 12 bases between. Germline V lookup: CDR1 ENHRY, CDR2 SYGVKD.

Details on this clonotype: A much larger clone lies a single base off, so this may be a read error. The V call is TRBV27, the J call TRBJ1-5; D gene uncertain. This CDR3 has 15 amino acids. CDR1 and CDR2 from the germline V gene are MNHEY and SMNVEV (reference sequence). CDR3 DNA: TGTGCCAGCAGGCCCCAGGACTGGAACAATCAGCCCCAGCGTTTT. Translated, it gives CASRPQDWNNQPQRF.

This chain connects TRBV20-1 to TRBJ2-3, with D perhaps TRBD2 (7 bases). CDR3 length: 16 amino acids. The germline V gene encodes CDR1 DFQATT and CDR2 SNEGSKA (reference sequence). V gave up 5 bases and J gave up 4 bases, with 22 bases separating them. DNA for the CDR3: TGCAGTGCTGGTGGGATGGGGGGGCCGGGTTCAGATACGCAGTATTTT. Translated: CSAGGMGGPGSDTQYF.

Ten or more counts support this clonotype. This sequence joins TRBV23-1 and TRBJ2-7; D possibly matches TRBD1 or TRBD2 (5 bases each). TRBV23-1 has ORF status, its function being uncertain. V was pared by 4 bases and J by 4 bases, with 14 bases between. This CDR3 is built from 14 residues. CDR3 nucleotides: TGCGCCAGCAGTCCTCCCAAAGAGGGGTACGAGCAGTACTTC. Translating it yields CASSPPKEGYEQYF.

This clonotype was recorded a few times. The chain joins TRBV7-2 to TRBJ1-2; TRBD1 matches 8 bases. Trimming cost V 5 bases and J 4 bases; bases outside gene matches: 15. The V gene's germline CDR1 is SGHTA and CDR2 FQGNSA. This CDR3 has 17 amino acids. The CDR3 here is CASSLQGVTMVAYGYTF. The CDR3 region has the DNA TGTGCCAGCAGCCTACAGGGGGTCACTATGGTCGCCTATGGCTACACCTTC.

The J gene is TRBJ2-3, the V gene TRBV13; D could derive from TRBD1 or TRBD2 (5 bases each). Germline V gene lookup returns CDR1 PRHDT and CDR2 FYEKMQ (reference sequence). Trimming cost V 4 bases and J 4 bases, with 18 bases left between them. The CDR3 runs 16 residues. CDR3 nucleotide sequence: TGTGCCAGCAGCTACGGGACGGCAGTAACCGCAGATACGCAGTATTTT. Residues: CASSYGTAVTADTQYF.